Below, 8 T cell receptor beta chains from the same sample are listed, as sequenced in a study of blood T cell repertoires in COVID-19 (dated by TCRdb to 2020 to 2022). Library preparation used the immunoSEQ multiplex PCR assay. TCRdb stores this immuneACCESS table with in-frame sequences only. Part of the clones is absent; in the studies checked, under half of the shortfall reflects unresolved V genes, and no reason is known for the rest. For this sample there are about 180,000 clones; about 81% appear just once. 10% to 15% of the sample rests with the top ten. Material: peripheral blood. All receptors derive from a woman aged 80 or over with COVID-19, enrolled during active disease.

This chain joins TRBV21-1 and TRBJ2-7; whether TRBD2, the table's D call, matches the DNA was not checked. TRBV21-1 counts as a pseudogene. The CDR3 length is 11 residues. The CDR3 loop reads CASSKRYEQYF. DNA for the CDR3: TGTGCCAGCAGCAAACGCTACGAGCAGTACTTC.

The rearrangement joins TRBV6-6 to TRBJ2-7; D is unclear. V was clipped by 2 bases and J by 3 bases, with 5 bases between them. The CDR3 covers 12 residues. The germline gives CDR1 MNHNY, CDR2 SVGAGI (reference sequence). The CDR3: CASSYENYEQYF. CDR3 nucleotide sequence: TGTGCCAGCAGTTACGAGAACTACGAGCAGTACTTC.

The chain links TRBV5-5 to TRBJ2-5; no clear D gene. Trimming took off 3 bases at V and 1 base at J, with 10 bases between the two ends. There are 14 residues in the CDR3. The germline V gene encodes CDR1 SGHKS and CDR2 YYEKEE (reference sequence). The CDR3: CASSSTGSQETQYF. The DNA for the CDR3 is TGTGCCAGCAGCTCCACGGGTTCCCAAGAGACCCAGTACTTC.

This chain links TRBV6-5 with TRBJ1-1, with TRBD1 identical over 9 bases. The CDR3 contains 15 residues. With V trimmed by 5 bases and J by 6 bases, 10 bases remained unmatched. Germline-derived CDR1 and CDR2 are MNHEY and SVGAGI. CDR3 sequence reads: CASSRFTGGLAEAFF. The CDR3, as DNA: TGTGCCAGCAGTAGATTTACAGGGGGCCTCGCTGAAGCTTTCTTT.

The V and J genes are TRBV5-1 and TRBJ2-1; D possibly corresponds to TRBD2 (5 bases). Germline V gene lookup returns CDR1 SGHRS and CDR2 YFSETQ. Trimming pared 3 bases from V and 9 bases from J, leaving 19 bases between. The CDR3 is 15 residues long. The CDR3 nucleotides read TGCGCCAGCAGCTCCAGTCCATATACTAGACCTGAGCAGTTCTTC. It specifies CASSSSPYTRPEQFF.

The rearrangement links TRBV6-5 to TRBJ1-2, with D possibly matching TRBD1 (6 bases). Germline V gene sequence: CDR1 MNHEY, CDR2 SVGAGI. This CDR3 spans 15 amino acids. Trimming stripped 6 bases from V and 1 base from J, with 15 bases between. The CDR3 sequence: CASSLRGGGNYGYTF. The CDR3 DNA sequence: TGTGCCAGCAGCCTAAGGGGAGGGGGTAACTATGGCTACACCTTC.

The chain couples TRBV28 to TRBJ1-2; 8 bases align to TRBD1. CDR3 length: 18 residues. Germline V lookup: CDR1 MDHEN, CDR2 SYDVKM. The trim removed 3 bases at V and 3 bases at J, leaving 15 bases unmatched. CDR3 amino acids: CASSFPYPTSGGDYGYTF. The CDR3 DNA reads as TGTGCCAGCAGTTTTCCCTATCCGACGTCAGGGGGCGACTATGGCTACACCTTC.

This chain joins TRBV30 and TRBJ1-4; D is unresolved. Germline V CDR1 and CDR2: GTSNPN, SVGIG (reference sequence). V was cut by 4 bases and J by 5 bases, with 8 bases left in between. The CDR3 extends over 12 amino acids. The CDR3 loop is CAWTGLNEKLFF. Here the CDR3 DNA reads TGTGCCTGGACGGGTCTAAATGAAAAACTGTTTTTT.